The 13 T cell receptor beta chains listed next were all sequenced from one sample in a study of T-cell reconstitution after alpha-beta-depleted transplantation in children. Unique molecular identifiers were used to barcode this TCRbeta library. TCRdb re-analysed the PCR reads in MiXCR, keeping a single row per CDR3 protein. The table has around 600,000 distinct CDR3 sequences, 10% seen once; the top ten hold about 4.2%. Specimen: PBMCs from the stem cell graft donor, collected from the stem cell graft. All receptors come from a human donor who donated a stem cell graft to a child with acute myeloid leukemia.

The V and J genes are TRBV28 and TRBJ2-1; no definite D call. Per germline, CDR1 MDHEN and CDR2 SYDVKM. V was cut by 6 bases and J by 10 bases, with 16 bases left in between. The CDR3 runs to 13 residues. The CDR3 protein is CASRQEPTREQFF. CDR3 bases: TGTGCCAGCAGGCAGGAACCGACGCGGGAGCAGTTCTTC.

This clonotype was seen many times. The chain uses TRBV12-3 or TRBV12-4 and TRBJ2-3; the match to TRBD2 covers 11 bases. This CDR3 is 15 amino acids long. V shed 6 bases and J 2 bases; nucleotides not matched to a gene: 4. The CDR3 reads CASRSTSGITDTQYF. Written as DNA, the CDR3 is TGTGCCAGCAGATCGACTAGCGGGATCACAGATACGCAGTATTTT.

This clonotype occurred a few times. This chain uses TRBV4-2 with TRBJ2-1; D is unclear. Trimming removed 1 base from V and 8 bases from J, with 24 bases in between. The CDR3 is made up of 18 amino acids. Germline CDR1 and CDR2: LGHNA and YNFKEQ. The CDR3 region has the DNA TGTGCCAGCAGCCAAGGTCGGCCGCTAGTCTCGGATACCGATGAGCAGTTCTTC. It codes for CASSQGRPLVSDTDEQFF.

The gene calls are TRBV7-3 and TRBJ1-1; D might be TRBD1 (6 bases). The V gene's germline CDR1 is SGHTA and CDR2 FQGTGA. The CDR3 is 13 residues long. V was clipped by 6 bases and J by 4 bases, with 12 bases between them. CDR3 DNA: TGTGCCAGCAGGATTGGAGGGGGCACTGAAGCTTTCTTT. It codes for CASRIGGGTEAFF. The whole variable domain, remainder taken from reference TRBV7-3 and TRBJ1-1, is GAGVSQTPSNKVTEKGKYVELRCDPISGHTALYWYRQSLGQGPEFLIYFQGTGAADDSGLPNDRFFAVRPEGSVSTLKIQRTERGDSAVYLCASRIGGGTEAFFGQGTRLTVV.

The chain employs TRBV27 and TRBJ2-2; D is unresolved. V was trimmed by 2 bases and J by 4 bases, leaving 5 bases between them. The CDR3 consists of 13 residues. Germline V gene sequence: CDR1 MNHEY, CDR2 SMNVEV (reference sequence). Written as DNA, the CDR3 is TGTGCCAGCAGTTTAATAGTCACCGGGGAGCTGTTTTTT. Protein: CASSLIVTGELFF.

This clonotype was seen repeatedly, ten times or more. The genes are TRBV5-1 and TRBJ1-4; no clear D gene. There are 13 residues in the CDR3. In germline, CDR1 is SGHRS, CDR2 YFSETQ. Trimming pared 4 bases from V and 4 bases from J, leaving 8 bases between. CDR3: CASSRTDNEKLFF. The CDR3 DNA reads TGCGCCAGCAGCCGGACCGATAATGAAAAACTGTTTTTT.

The CDR3 spells CASSLTSGRAPGTQYF. CDR3 nucleotide sequence: TGTGCCAGCAGTTTAACTAGCGGGAGAGCTCCGGGTACGCAGTATTTT. This chain uses TRBV6-2 or TRBV6-3 with TRBJ2-3, with 11 bases matching TRBD2. The CDR3 length is 16 residues. Germline CDR1 reads MNHEY; CDR2 reads SVGEGT. The V gene end was trimmed by 4 bases and the J gene end by 8 bases; junction bases not matched to a gene: 11.

V and J are TRBV28 and TRBJ1-5, with D uncertain. The CDR3 has 16 amino acids. CDR1 and CDR2 (germline): MDHEN, SYDVKM. Trimming cost V 2 bases and J 4 bases, with 15 bases left between them. The DNA for the CDR3 is TGTGCCAGCAGTTTAACCCCTCTAACAGCAAATCAGCCCCAGCATTTT. Amino acid sequence: CASSLTPLTANQPQHF.

This clonotype occurred a few times. This chain connects TRBV5-1 to TRBJ1-4; weak D call: TRBD1 (5 bases). Germline V gene data show CDR1 as SGHRS and CDR2 as YFSETQ. CDR3 length: 13 residues. V gave up 4 bases and J gave up 5 bases, with 9 bases separating them. CDR3 sequence reads: CASSRGGNEKLFF. DNA of the CDR3: TGCGCCAGCAGCCGGGGCGGGAATGAAAAACTGTTTTTT.

This clonotype was detected only a few times. The chain recombines TRBV12-3 or TRBV12-4 with TRBJ2-7, with D perhaps matching TRBD1 or TRBD2 (5 bases each). This CDR3 region has 16 residues. Trimming took 5 bases from V and 1 from J, leaving 18 bases between them. CDR3 in DNA: TGTGCCAGCAGTCCCCAGTTACCCGGGGCATCCTACGAGCAGTACTTC. Protein product: CASSPQLPGASYEQYF.

This clonotype was seen only a few times. The chain has TRBV4-2 and TRBJ1-1; D not certain. Germline V gene data show CDR1 as LGHNA and CDR2 as YNFKEQ. The CDR3 is 14 amino acids. Trimming pared 0 bases from V and 11 bases from J, leaving 16 bases between. CDR3 sequence: CASSQDSSFPFAFF. The CDR3 nucleotides read TGTGCCAGCAGCCAAGACTCATCGTTCCCTTTTGCTTTCTTT.

This chain links TRBV5-1 with TRBJ2-1; TRBD1 is a possible D gene (6 bases). Germline V lookup: CDR1 SGHRS, CDR2 YFSETQ. The CDR3 spans 14 residues. V was clipped by 3 bases and J by 10 bases, with 17 bases between them. The CDR3 region has the DNA TGCGCCAGCAGCTATTCGGGACAAAGGGCAGAGCAGTTCTTC. It yields the protein CASSYSGQRAEQFF.

In its sample, this clonotype was seen many times. CDR3 sequence: CASSLARGPDTQYF. The CDR3, as DNA: TGCGCCAGCAGCTTGGCAAGGGGGCCAGATACGCAGTATTTT. The chain recombines TRBV5-1 with TRBJ2-3; 7 bases map to TRBD1. V trimming: 0 bases; J trimming: 4 bases; junction bases outside the gene matches: 2. Per the germline V gene, CDR1 is SGHRS and CDR2 is YFSETQ. The CDR3 contains 14 residues.